This T cell receptor (beta chain) was sequenced for a study of T cell changes during pregnancy in multiple sclerosis. Profiled with immunoSEQ multiplex PCR; TCRdb holds only in-frame clones, not every one. The sample includes about 48,000 clones, around 94% of them seen just once. Trimming took 0 bases from V and 3 from J, leaving 12 bases between them. Germline CDR1 reads SGHTS; CDR2 reads YDEGEE. The CDR3 contains 16 residues. The clonotype originates from a female donor in good health, enrolled as a control in a pregnancy study. The genes are TRBV5-8 and TRBJ2-2, with D possibly matching TRBD1 (5 bases). The sample consisted of CD4+ T cells from peripheral blood mononuclear cells, taken in the second trimester of pregnancy. Here the CDR3 reads CASSLVDRPYTGELFF. The CDR3 DNA sequence: TGTGCCAGCAGCTTGGTCGACAGACCGTACACCGGGGAGCTGTTTTTT.